Reported below is one T cell receptor beta chain. This specimen belongs to a study of identical twins. The CDR3 extends over 17 amino acids. The germline V gene encodes CDR1 SGHRS and CDR2 YFSETQ. With V trimmed by 4 bases and J by 2 bases, 10 bases remained unmatched. One entry per CDR3 protein results from TCRdb running MiXCR on the 5' RACE reads. The profile shows nearly 900,000 distinct CDR3 sequences, roughly an eighth of them singletons. In addition, the sample was reused for a study of yellow fever vaccine responses in identical twins.

The sequence came from a young woman in good health. The rearrangement links TRBV5-1 to TRBJ2-1; 9 bases are shared with TRBD2. Sample: PBMCs. The CDR3, as DNA: TGCGCCAGCAGCGCCCTGGGACTAGCAAATCCCTACAATGAGCAGTTCTTC. It is translated as CASSALGLANPYNEQFF.